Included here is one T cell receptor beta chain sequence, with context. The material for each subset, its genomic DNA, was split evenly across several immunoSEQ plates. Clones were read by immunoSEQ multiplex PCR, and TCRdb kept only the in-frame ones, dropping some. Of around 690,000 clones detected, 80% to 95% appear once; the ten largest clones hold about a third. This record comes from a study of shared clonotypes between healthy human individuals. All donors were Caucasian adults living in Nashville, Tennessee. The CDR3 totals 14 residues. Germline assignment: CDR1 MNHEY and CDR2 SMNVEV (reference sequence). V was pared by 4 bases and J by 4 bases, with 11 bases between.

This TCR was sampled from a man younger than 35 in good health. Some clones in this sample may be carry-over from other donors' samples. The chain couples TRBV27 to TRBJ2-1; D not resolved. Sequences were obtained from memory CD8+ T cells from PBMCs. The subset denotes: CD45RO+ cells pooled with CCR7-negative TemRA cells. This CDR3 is CASSWAILYNEQFF. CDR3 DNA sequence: TGTGCCAGCAGTTGGGCTATCTTATACAATGAGCAGTTCTTC.